This T cell receptor (beta chain) came from a study of blood T cells in healthy people across ages. This clonotype was counted a single time. It was with a sample-barcoded 5' primer and a J-beta primer mix that a second PCR of roughly 7 to 12 cycles was run. TCRdb reanalysed the 5' RACE reads using MiXCR and keeps one entry per CDR3 protein. The table shows about 570,000 distinct CDR3 sequences, with about 25% occurring only once. Germline assignment: CDR1 SGHTA and CDR2 FQGNSA. Trimming removed 5 bases at V and 5 bases at J, with 9 bases between. This CDR3 spans 12 amino acids. The origin of this receptor is a woman between 65 and 79 years old in good health. J is TRBJ2-5 and V is TRBV7-2; no reliable D call. Sequenced sample: blood. The CDR3 is CASSPLYETQYF. In DNA, the CDR3 is TGTGCCAGCAGCCCCCTCTATGAGACCCAGTACTTC.